This paragraph covers one TCR beta chain sequence. This sample is drawn from a study of shared clonotypes between healthy human individuals. Produced via immunoSEQ multiplex PCR; TCRdb's table is partial and in-frame only. Of some 680,000 clones in the sample, around four fifths were seen once. The germline gives CDR1 MDHEN, CDR2 SYDVKM. After removal of 2 bases from V and 9 bases from J, the junction contained 13 bases not matched to a gene. The CDR3 sequence is 16 residues long. The specimen was memory CD4+ T cells sorted from blood. The subset: CD45RA-negative fraction. The chain links TRBV28 to TRBJ1-5, with 7 nucleotides matching TRBD1. This receptor was obtained from a woman aged 25 to 39 in good health. The CDR3 DNA sequence: TGTGCCAGCAGTTTAAGTAAACAGGGGAACCTAAGGCCCCAGCATTTT. Its translation is CASSLSKQGNLRPQHF.